Following are 23 T cell receptor beta chains from one sample sequenced in a study of blood T cell repertoires in COVID-19 (dated by TCRdb to about 2020). Libraries were made using the immunoSEQ multiplex PCR assay. TCRdb mirrors the immuneACCESS table, restricted to in-frame sequences. Some clones are absent from its copies; in checked studies, under half trace to an unresolved V gene, and the reason for the others is unknown. The sample has about 370,000 clones on record, approximately 90% of them singletons. Of the sample, over 0.95% falls within the top ten clones. The specimen sequenced was PBMCs or T cells enriched from blood (not recorded which). The origin of the receptors is a man between 18 and 29 years old who had recovered from COVID-19.

The rearrangement joins TRBV7-7 to TRBJ2-2; a possible D gene is TRBD2 (5 bases). There are 15 residues in the CDR3. Germline loops: CDR1 SSHAT, CDR2 FNYEAQ (reference sequence). V was trimmed by 2 bases and J by 4 bases, leaving 11 bases between them. The CDR3 coding sequence is TGTGCCAGCAGCTTATCTAGCTGGGGCACCGGGGAGCTGTTTTTT. It specifies CASSLSSWGTGELFF.

This chain joins TRBV7-7 and TRBJ2-3, with a possible D match to TRBD2 (5 bases). Germline CDR1 SSHAT, CDR2 FNYEAQ (reference sequence). V was shortened by 0 bases and J by 6 bases, with 7 bases between the two germline ends. The CDR3 totals 13 residues. The DNA for the CDR3 is TGTGCCAGCAGCTTAGCGGAGGCGGATACGCAGTATTTT. This gives the protein CASSLAEADTQYF. The full variable domain, its missing parts supplied by reference TRBV7-7 and TRBJ2-3, is GAGVSQSPRYKVTKRGQDVTLRCDPISSHATLYWYQQALGQGPEFLTYFNYEAQPDKSGLPSDRFSAERPEGSISTLTIQRTEQRDSAMYRCASSLAEADTQYFGPGTRLTVL.

The chain carries TRBV28 and TRBJ1-5, with D tentatively TRBD1 (5 bases). V shed 5 bases and J shed 5 bases, with 10 bases lying between them. This CDR3 contains 13 residues. Germline loops: CDR1 MDHEN, CDR2 SYDVKM. The CDR3 sequence is CASSKDIYQPQHF. The CDR3 coding sequence is TGTGCCAGCAGTAAGGACATTTATCAGCCCCAGCATTTT.

This chain connects TRBV27 to TRBJ2-2; 9 nucleotides match TRBD1. Germline trimming cut 8 bases from V and 1 base from J; bases unmatched to any gene: 2. Germline loops: CDR1 MNHEY, CDR2 SMNVEV (reference sequence). There are 14 residues in the CDR3. CDR3 protein: CASRGQGNTGELFF. In DNA, the CDR3 is TGTGCCAGCCGGGGACAGGGGAACACCGGGGAGCTGTTTTTT.

This clone was counted a single time. The chain joins TRBV28 to TRBJ1-5; possible D gene TRBD1, 6 bases. V dropped 9 bases and J dropped 8 bases, with 29 bases sitting between them. Germline CDR1 reads MDHEN; CDR2 reads SYDVKM. This CDR3 is built from 17 residues. The CDR3 DNA reads TGTGCCAGTCCCCCGGCTAGTCCAGGGGCCCCAAGGGAGCCCCAGCATTTT. Protein: CASPPASPGAPREPQHF.

J is TRBJ1-3 and V is TRBV9, with D unclear. This CDR3 is built from 15 residues. The V end was cut by 1 base, the J end by 4 bases, with 12 bases between. Germline V lookup: CDR1 SGDLS, CDR2 YYNGEE. The CDR3 DNA sequence: TGTGCCAGCAGCGTAATGGGAGGTCGAGGAAACACCATATATTTT. Translation: CASSVMGGRGNTIYF.

The genes are TRBV5-1 and TRBJ2-7, with a tentative D call TRBD2 (7 bases). V was cut by 4 bases and J by 2 bases, with 16 bases left in between. The CDR3 spans 15 residues. Germline V gives CDR1 SGHRS, CDR2 YFSETQ. In nucleotides, the CDR3 is TGCGCCAGCAGCGTCTCGGGGGGCCCTGCCTACGAGCAGTACTTC. Its protein product is CASSVSGGPAYEQYF.

The chain employs TRBV7-2 and TRBJ2-7; possibly TRBD2 for D (6 bases). Germline CDR1 is SGHTA and CDR2 is FQGNSA. CDR3 length: 13 residues. Trimming removed 2 bases at V and 1 base at J, with 6 bases between. The CDR3 loop is CASSLRESYEQYF. Here the CDR3 DNA reads TGTGCCAGCAGCTTACGGGAGTCCTACGAGCAGTACTTC.

The chain couples TRBV10-3 to TRBJ2-3, with 9 bases matching TRBD2. CDR1 and CDR2 from the germline V gene are ENHRY and SYGVKD. Unmatched junction bases numbered 8, after V lost 3 bases and J lost 4 bases. This CDR3 contains 16 residues. The CDR3 sequence is CAISDLAGGQADTQYF. The CDR3 coding sequence is TGTGCCATCAGTGATTTGGCGGGGGGGCAAGCAGATACGCAGTATTTT.

This chain uses TRBV10-3 with TRBJ2-3, with D perhaps matching TRBD1 (7 bases). Per germline, CDR1 ENHRY and CDR2 SYGVKD. This CDR3 is built from 19 residues. Trimming removed 6 bases at V and 4 bases at J, with 29 bases between. The DNA of the CDR3 is TGTGCCATCAGCGGCTTAAGGACACGGACAGGAGGGTCGGCAGATACGCAGTATTTT. Amino acid sequence: CAISGLRTRTGGSADTQYF.

The CDR3 loop reads CASSNARITGRGDYGYTF. CDR3 nucleotides: TGTGCCAGTAGTAATGCGAGGATTACAGGGCGAGGCGACTATGGCTACACCTTC. The chain has TRBV19 and TRBJ1-2; the D gene is possibly TRBD1 (6 bases). CDR3 length: 18 residues. V gave up 4 bases and J gave up 3 bases, with 24 bases separating them. Germline V gene sequence: CDR1 LNHDA, CDR2 SQIVND (reference sequence). The full variable domain, in which reference TRBV19 and TRBJ1-2 provide the parts outside the CDR3, is DGGITQSPKYLFRKEGQNVTLSCEQNLNHDAMYWYRQDPGQGLRLIYYSQIVNDFQKGDIAEGYSVSREKKESFPLTVTSAQKNPTAFYLCASSNARITGRGDYGYTFGSGTRLTVV.

This rearrangement joins TRBV7-2 to TRBJ2-7; 9 bases are a match to TRBD2. Germline V CDR1 and CDR2: SGHTA, FQGNSA. This CDR3 contains 16 residues. V gave up 1 base and J gave up 2 bases; unmatched junction bases: 6. CDR3 region: CASSLVAGLAPYEQYF. The CDR3 nucleotides read TGTGCCAGCAGCTTAGTGGCGGGACTAGCCCCCTACGAGCAGTACTTC.

This chain joins TRBV5-8 and TRBJ1-5, with D unclear. Germline V gene lookup returns CDR1 SGHTS and CDR2 YDEGEE. The V end lost 2 bases, the J end lost 0 bases, and 6 bases lay between the germline ends. This CDR3 is 14 amino acids long. The CDR3 region has the DNA TGTGCCAGCAGCTTCCGGGATAGCAATCAGCCCCAGCATTTT. Protein sequence: CASSFRDSNQPQHF.

The genes are TRBV21-1 and TRBJ2-1; the table's D call of TRBD2 was not tested on the DNA. TRBV21-1 is marked as a pseudogene. This CDR3 contains 16 residues. In nucleotides, the CDR3 is TGTGCCAGCAGTTTCCGGGGGAGGAAGGGACACAATGAGCAGTTCTTC. It translates to CASSFRGRKGHNEQFF.

CDR3 DNA: TGTGCCAGCAGCAATTTACCCGCGGGGCAGTTCTTC. It is translated as CASSNLPAGQFF. The chain combines TRBV21-1 with TRBJ2-1; the table's D gene call, TRBD2, was not cross checked with the DNA. TRBV21-1 is a listed pseudogene. The CDR3 has 12 residues.

The gene calls are TRBV29-1 and TRBJ2-1; 10 bases fit TRBD2. CDR3 length equals 13 residues. Looked up from germline, CDR1 is SQVTM and CDR2 is ANQGSEA. The V segment lost 2 bases and the J segment 9 bases; nucleotides outside the gene matches: 4. CDR3 nucleotides: TGCAGCGTTGAACTAGCGGGAGAGAGTGAGCAGTTCTTC. This sequence encodes CSVELAGESEQFF.

The rearrangement uses TRBV6-5 and TRBJ1-1; D is perhaps TRBD1 (6 bases). The germline V gene has CDR1 MNHEY and CDR2 SVGAGI. This CDR3 region has 12 residues. The germline V and J ends were trimmed by 8 bases and 2 bases, with 9 bases remaining between them. CDR3: CASAGANTEAFF. CDR3 bases: TGTGCCAGCGCAGGGGCTAACACTGAAGCTTTCTTT.

The rearrangement uses TRBV25-1 and TRBJ1-2, with 7 bases that match TRBD1. CDR1 is MGHDK, CDR2 SYGVNS, per germline. Trimming removed 2 bases from V and 6 bases from J; junction bases left unmatched: 3. The CDR3 is made up of 13 amino acids. This chain's CDR3 is CASSERGRNGYTF. In DNA form, the CDR3 reads TGTGCCAGCAGTGAAAGGGGGCGCAATGGCTACACCTTC.

The V and J genes are TRBV10-3 and TRBJ1-1; no clear D gene. With 4 bases removed from V and 1 base from J, the gap between germline ends came to 19 bases. Germline V gives CDR1 ENHRY, CDR2 SYGVKD. The CDR3 is 17 residues long. CDR3 loop: CAISARSGEIQNTEAFF. CDR3 sequence (DNA): TGTGCCATCAGTGCCCGTTCTGGGGAGATACAGAACACTGAAGCTTTCTTT.

The genes are TRBV19 and TRBJ2-7; 7 nucleotides align to TRBD1. The trim removed 6 bases at V and 0 bases at J, leaving 5 bases unmatched. Looked up from germline, CDR1 is LNHDA and CDR2 is SQIVND (reference sequence). The CDR3 runs 14 residues. As DNA, the CDR3 is TGTGCCAGTAGAACCCGGGACAGCTCCTACGAGCAGTACTTC. Translating it yields CASRTRDSSYEQYF. The whole variable domain, remainder taken from reference TRBV19 and TRBJ2-7, is DGGITQSPKYLFRKEGQNVTLSCEQNLNHDAMYWYRQDPGQGLRLIYYSQIVNDFQKGDIAEGYSVSREKKESFPLTVTSAQKNPTAFYLCASRTRDSSYEQYFGPGTRLTVT.

This chain connects TRBV18 to TRBJ2-3, with 9 positions matching TRBD1. The CDR3 runs 17 residues. Germline V gene data show CDR1 as KGHSH and CDR2 as LQKENI. With V trimmed by 4 bases and J by 4 bases, 12 bases remained unmatched. As DNA, the CDR3 is TGTGCCAGCTCACAACAGGGGGCCCAGTTCGGTGCAGATACGCAGTATTTT. It specifies CASSQQGAQFGADTQYF.

CDR3 DNA: TGTGCCAGTAGTATAGGACCAGGGGCCTTCAACTATGGCTACACCTTC. This encodes CASSIGPGAFNYGYTF. This chain connects TRBV19 to TRBJ1-2, with a tentative D call TRBD1 (6 bases). The CDR3 runs 16 residues. The V gene's germline CDR1 is LNHDA and CDR2 SQIVND (reference sequence). The V and J ends lost 1 base and 2 bases respectively, with 14 bases between them.

This clone has a single count. V is TRBV2 and J is TRBJ2-2, with 8 bases identical to TRBD1. The germline V gene encodes CDR1 SNHLY and CDR2 FYNNEI. CDR3 length equals 15 residues. V lost 6 bases, J lost 5 bases, and 8 bases stayed unmatched. CDR3: CASSPARTGTGELFF. CDR3 bases: TGTGCCAGCAGCCCCGCCCGGACAGGGACCGGGGAGCTGTTTTTT.